The source of this TCR beta chain is a study of post-analysis software for immune sequencing data. General study findings and limits: Strong co-clustering by F measure was evident for samples that had been prepared in the same batch. TRBV segments more frequent in patients than in controls numbered roughly five and included TRBV5-6, TRBV5-1 and TRBV20-1.

Comment on this clonotype: The antigen is unknown.

The authors incorporated unique molecular identifiers into the TCR beta cDNA libraries. TCRdb analysed the PCR reads with MiXCR anew, one entry per CDR3 protein. Of approximately 440,000 distinct CDR3 sequences listed, under 55% were seen once; the top ten hold 12%. Germline values: CDR1 DFQATT, CDR2 SNEGSKA (reference sequence). The CDR3 length is 11 residues. The V gene lost 3 bases and the J gene lost 2 bases, with 5 bases spanning the gap. Sequences were obtained from blood. The clonotype comes from a girl under 18 with multiple sclerosis. This sequence joins TRBV20-1 and TRBJ2-7; D gene ambiguous. The CDR3 DNA follows: TGCAGTGCTAGTGAACCCTACGAGCAGTACTTC. It translates to CSASEPYEQYF.